This TCR beta chain was recovered during a study of a mutant IDH1 vaccine in newly diagnosed glioma. Regarding time point: baseline, week 1 (first vaccination visit). The sample's treatment: pre-vaccination baseline after standard-of-care therapy. Only in-frame clones appear in the TCRdb table, and some are missing; sequencing was by immunoSEQ multiplex PCR. The table includes about 70,000 clones, over 70% detected once. The CDR3 extends over 14 amino acids. J was trimmed by 5 bases and V by 6 bases; bases with no gene match: 11. Germline V lookup: CDR1 SQVTM, CDR2 ANQGSEA. Sequencing was performed on peripheral blood mononuclear cells (PBMCs), taken from a glioma patient treated with radiotherapy, temozolomide or both. The V call is TRBV29-1, the J call TRBJ1-1, with 8 positions matching TRBD1. This clonotype was sampled from a woman aged 18-29 years with glioma. Some clones in this sample may be carry-over from other donors' samples. CDR3 DNA sequence: TGCAGCGTCGCCGGACAGGGCATGACGACTGAAGCTTTCTTT. Protein: CSVAGQGMTTEAFF.